The clone carrying this T cell receptor beta chain turned up a few times. MiXCR, applied by TCRdb to the 5' RACE reads, yields one record per CDR3 protein. The table lists approximately 350,000 distinct CDR3 sequences, 10% to 15% of them singletons. The data originate from a study of T-cell memory formation after mild COVID-19. This CDR3 contains 14 residues. The germline V and J ends were trimmed by 0 bases and 5 bases, with 12 bases remaining between them. Germline lookup yields CDR1 DFQATT and CDR2 SNEGSKA (reference sequence). The chain has TRBV20-1 and TRBJ2-3; the D gene is possibly TRBD2 (6 bases). The TCR originated in a man younger than 35 who had mild COVID-19 (a few samples of this study predate the infection). Cell type and time point are not known. Sequencing used PBMCs or a T cell subset sorted from them (not recorded which). CDR3 loop: CSARDGGAVDTQYF. The CDR3 region has the DNA TGCAGTGCTAGAGACGGGGGAGCTGTAGATACGCAGTATTTT.